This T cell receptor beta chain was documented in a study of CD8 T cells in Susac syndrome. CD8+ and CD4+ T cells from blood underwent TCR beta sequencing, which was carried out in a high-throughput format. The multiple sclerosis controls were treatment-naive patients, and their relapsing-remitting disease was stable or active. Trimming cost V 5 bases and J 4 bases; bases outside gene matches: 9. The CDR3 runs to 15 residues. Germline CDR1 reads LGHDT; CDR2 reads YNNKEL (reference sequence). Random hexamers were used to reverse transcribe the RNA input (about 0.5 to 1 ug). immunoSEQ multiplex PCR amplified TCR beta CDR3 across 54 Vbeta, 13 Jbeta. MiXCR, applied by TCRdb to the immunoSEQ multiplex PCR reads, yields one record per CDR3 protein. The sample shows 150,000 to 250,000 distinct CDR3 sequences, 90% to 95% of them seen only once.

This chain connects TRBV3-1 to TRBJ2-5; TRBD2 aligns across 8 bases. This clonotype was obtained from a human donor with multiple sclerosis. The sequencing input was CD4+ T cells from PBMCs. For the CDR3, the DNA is TGTGCCAGCAGCAGACCTGGCGGGGGGCGAGAGACCCAGTACTTC. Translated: CASSRPGGGRETQYF.